The clone carrying this T cell receptor beta chain came up once. This sample was taken from a study of shared clonotypes between healthy human individuals. It was into CD45RA+ naive and CD45RA-negative memory subsets that the CD4+ cells were split. TCRdb's copy holds only in-frame clones and misses some; the assay was immunoSEQ multiplex PCR. Counted here are some 1 million clones, 65% to 80% occurring once; the ten biggest clones make up 1.4%. CDR1 MGHRA and CDR2 YSYEKL come from the germline V gene. The ends lost 3 bases at V and 8 bases at J; junction bases unmatched: 4. This CDR3 is built from 14 residues.

Source material: memory CD4+ T cells sorted from blood. Noted subset: CD45RA-negative fraction. The rearrangement joins TRBV4-1 to TRBJ1-4; 9 nucleotides agree with TRBD1. The source is a man aged 18-30 years in good health. CDR3 in amino acids: CASSQDRGVEKLFF. DNA of the CDR3: TGCGCCAGCAGCCAGGACAGGGGAGTCGAAAAACTGTTTTTT.